The T cell receptor (beta chain) under discussion was sequenced for a study of human T cells and chemical hapten exposure. This CDR3 contains 15 residues. Per the germline V gene, CDR1 is ENHRY and CDR2 is SYGVKD. Trimming took 10 bases from V and 1 from J; bases not matched to a gene: 10. This sample's time point: patch test 2, 6 weeks after DPC sensitization. Sample treatment: therapeutic diphenylcyclopropenone sensitization with weekly scalp DPC. In TCRdb, the RACE reads were re-called with MiXCR into one record per CDR3 protein. The sample lists over 100,000 distinct CDR3 sequences, roughly 10% occurring once. This clonotype occurred many times.

This chain links TRBV10-3 with TRBJ1-5; 7 bases map to TRBD1. The receptor was derived from a middle-aged woman with alopecia areata. Some clones in this sample may be carry-over from other donors' samples. The specimen comprised whole blood, sampled in connection with sensitization to the hapten diphenylcyclopropenone (DPC). CDR3 protein: CATGINRGSNQPQHF. The CDR3 DNA is TGTGCCACCGGGATTAACAGGGGAAGCAATCAGCCCCAGCATTTT.